Below, 8 T cell receptor beta chains from the same sample are listed, as sequenced in a study of radiation and T cells in renal cell carcinoma. The method was immunoSEQ multiplex PCR; TCRdb's version includes in-frame clones alone and lacks a portion of them. This sample carries 150,000 or so clones, about 88% of them seen once, and the ten largest clones take around 4%. The time point was: baseline pretreatment blood. Treatment in this sample: 15 Gy SBRT to primary tumor, nephrectomy 4 weeks later. Sequenced here: blood, sampled from a patient whose treatment included radiotherapy and nephrectomy. The receptor set was obtained from a woman in her 70s with renal cell carcinoma.

This clone appeared once. The gene calls are TRBV7-2 and TRBJ2-7; D remains ambiguous. V shed 5 bases and J shed 2 bases, with 10 bases lying between them. This CDR3 region has 13 residues. CDR1 is SGHTA and CDR2 is FQGNSA in the germline V gene. Written as DNA, the CDR3 is TGTGCCAGCAGCCATACCCCGCCCTACGAGCAGTACTTC. Translating gives CASSHTPPYEQYF.

The V call is TRBV9, the J call TRBJ2-5; 8 bases map to TRBD1. V lost 4 bases, J lost 7 bases, and 9 bases stayed unmatched. The length of the CDR3 is 14 residues. Germline loops: CDR1 SGDLS, CDR2 YYNGEE. This CDR3 is CASSFRDRYGTQYF. CDR3 sequence (DNA): TGTGCCAGCAGCTTCCGGGACAGGTACGGGACCCAGTACTTC.

The chain combines TRBV4-3 with TRBJ1-2; 10 bases are shared with TRBD1. With V trimmed by 0 bases and J by 2 bases, 9 bases remained unmatched. Germline values: CDR1 LGHNA, CDR2 YSLEER. This CDR3 contains 18 residues. DNA for the CDR3: TGCGCCAGCAGCCAAGAGGCGCGACAGGGGGCGGCGAACTATGGCTACACCTTC. Translated, it gives CASSQEARQGAANYGYTF.

The rearrangement uses TRBV29-1 and TRBJ1-1; 7 nucleotides line up with TRBD1. With 4 bases clipped from V and 13 bases from J, the junction kept 3 bases outside the gene matches. The V gene's germline CDR1 is SQVTM and CDR2 ANQGSEA. The CDR3 extends over 9 amino acids. The CDR3 region has the DNA TGCAGCGTTGGGCAGGGGGGTTTCTTT. It encodes CSVGQGGFF.

The rearrangement joins TRBV5-1 to TRBJ1-3, with no clear D. The V gene lost 1 base and the J gene lost 0 bases, with 2 bases spanning the gap. Germline V CDR1 and CDR2: SGHRS, YFSETQ. The CDR3 loop spans 13 amino acids. This CDR3 reads CASSLSSGNTIYF. In DNA form, the CDR3 reads TGCGCCAGCAGCTTGTCCTCTGGAAACACCATATATTTT.

This chain uses TRBV7-8 with TRBJ2-1; D is unresolved. Germline V CDR1 and CDR2: SGHVS, FQNEAQ. Trimming took off 1 base at V and 6 bases at J, with 7 bases between the two ends. CDR3 length: 13 residues. The CDR3 DNA reads TGTGCCAGCAGCTTAGATAGGCCCAATGAGCAGTTCTTC. It yields the protein CASSLDRPNEQFF.

J is TRBJ2-5 and V is TRBV25-1, with TRBD2 identical over 7 bases. J gave up 2 bases and V 1 base, and 7 bases lay outside the gene matches. There are 16 residues in the CDR3. In germline, CDR1 is MGHDK, CDR2 SYGVNS. CDR3 nucleotides: TGTGCCAGCAGTGAATCCGGGGCGGGGGTGCAAGAGACCCAGTACTTC. As protein: CASSESGAGVQETQYF.

The chain has TRBV7-2 and TRBJ2-3, with D possibly matching TRBD1 (6 bases). Germline assignment: CDR1 SGHTA and CDR2 FQGNSA. The CDR3 length is 17 residues. The V and J ends lost 5 bases and 2 bases respectively, with 20 bases between them. The DNA of the CDR3 is TGTGCCAGCAGCCTCGGATTTGGACAGCCTACCACAGATACGCAGTATTTT. Translated: CASSLGFGQPTTDTQYF.